Below, 3 T cell receptor beta chains from the same sample are listed, as sequenced in a study of control samples from healthy donors and cancer patients. This table comes from immunoSEQ multiplex PCR, and its TCRdb copy is limited to in-frame clones, with some not included. The sample includes around 100,000 clones, roughly 90% of them seen just once. The sequenced material came from blood. These TCRs come from a woman between 45 and 65 years old in good health.

The chain joins TRBV7-9 to TRBJ1-1; tentatively, D is TRBD1 (5 bases). V was cut by 6 bases and J by 0 bases, with 17 bases left in between. Germline values: CDR1 SEHNR, CDR2 FQNEAQ (reference sequence). This CDR3 has 16 amino acids. In nucleotides, the CDR3 is TGTGCCAGCAGACAACCTCTGGGACCCATGAACACTGAAGCTTTCTTT. It specifies CASRQPLGPMNTEAFF.

The V gene is TRBV27, the J gene TRBJ2-1, with D possibly TRBD2 on 5 matching bases. Trimming cost V 4 bases and J 6 bases, with 10 bases left between them. The germline CDR1 and CDR2 sequences are MNHEY and SMNVEV (reference sequence). The CDR3 sequence is 13 residues long. The CDR3 spells CASSSLAINEQFF. In DNA, the CDR3 is TGTGCCAGCAGTTCTTTAGCGATCAATGAGCAGTTCTTC.

This sequence joins TRBV4-3 and TRBJ2-4; D not resolved. The germline V gene encodes CDR1 LGHNA and CDR2 YSLEER. The CDR3 is made up of 15 amino acids. Deletions cut 1 base from V and 0 bases from J, with 7 bases between. The CDR3 sequence: CASSQGAEAKNIQYF. CDR3 coding DNA: TGCGCCAGCAGCCAAGGGGCGGAAGCCAAAAACATTCAGTACTTC.